This entry describes one TCR beta chain. Specified time point: pretreatment peripheral blood. Germline CDR1 and CDR2: SNHLY and FYNNEI. The trim removed 5 bases at V and 2 bases at J, leaving 6 bases unmatched. The CDR3 covers 15 residues. This sample was taken from a study of PD-L1 blockade in urothelial cancer. TCRdb's table, derived via immunoSEQ multiplex PCR, lists solely in-frame clones and lacks some. This table has 50,000 or so clones, 80% to 90% appearing once. Sample: PBMCs, taken around atezolizumab (anti-PD-L1) treatment. The rearrangement uses TRBV2 and TRBJ2-5; TRBD2 matches at 9 bases. The origin of this receptor is a man aged 65 to 85 with urothelial cancer. The CDR3 bases are TGTGCCAGCAGTCAGTCTAGCGGGGCTCAAGAGACCCAGTACTTC. It codes for CASSQSSGAQETQYF.